The 23 T cell receptor beta chains in this list originate from one sample, sequenced in a study of beta chain features in type 1 diabetes. Of the isolated RNA, all was reverse transcribed, and so the sequenced material was expressed TCRB transcripts. Produced via immunoSEQ multiplex PCR; TCRdb's table is partial and in-frame only. The sample has about 250,000 clones, over 12% seen once. The sequenced sample was naive CD4+ T cells from blood. These receptors all stem from a woman aged 40 to 55 in good health.

V and J are TRBV5-4 and TRBJ2-1; 10 bases fit TRBD2. The CDR3 length is 15 residues. V gave up 6 bases and J gave up 4 bases; unmatched junction bases: 7. Germline V gene data show CDR1 as SGHNT and CDR2 as YYREEE (reference sequence). The CDR3 sequence is CASNAQRGGYNEQFF. The CDR3 DNA sequence: TGTGCCAGCAACGCTCAGCGGGGGGGGTACAATGAGCAGTTCTTC.

This clone was seen a few times. This sequence joins TRBV5-1 and TRBJ2-1; 10 bases line up with TRBD2. CDR3 size: 15 residues. Germline V gene sequence: CDR1 SGHRS, CDR2 YFSETQ. The V gene end was trimmed by 5 bases and the J gene end by 4 bases; junction bases not matched to a gene: 6. Here the CDR3 DNA reads TGCGCCAGCAGTCTCAGCGGGGGGGCATACAATGAGCAGTTCTTC. Residues: CASSLSGGAYNEQFF.

This clone showed up just a few times. In DNA, the CDR3 is TGTGCCAGTAGTATAGGCAGACAGGGAAGAAACACTGAAGCTTTCTTT. Its protein product is CASSIGRQGRNTEAFF. The V and J genes are TRBV19 and TRBJ1-1; 7 positions agree with TRBD1. The CDR3 loop spans 16 amino acids. The ends lost 1 base at V and 2 bases at J; junction bases unmatched: 7. CDR1 LNHDA and CDR2 SQIVND come from the germline V gene (reference sequence).

The chain links TRBV19 to TRBJ2-1, with D unclear. V was clipped by 2 bases and J by 0 bases, with 11 bases between them. Germline V gene sequence: CDR1 LNHDA, CDR2 SQIVND (reference sequence). The CDR3 has 16 amino acids. CDR3 amino acids: CASSIRLAPSYNEQFF. The CDR3 bases are TGTGCCAGTAGTATAAGACTTGCGCCCTCCTACAATGAGCAGTTCTTC.

This clone was picked up a small number of times. The genes are TRBV6-1 and TRBJ2-1; D is possibly TRBD1 (7 bases). Germline CDR1 is MNHNS and CDR2 is SASEGT. V lost 4 bases, J lost 3 bases, and 16 bases lay in between. This CDR3 contains 16 residues. In nucleotides, the CDR3 is TGTGCCAGCAGTGGCCGGAGGCGGGACAGCTACAATGAGCAGTTCTTC. It specifies CASSGRRRDSYNEQFF.

This clone was recorded a few times. The chain joins TRBV28 to TRBJ2-7; TRBD2 matches 7 bases. This CDR3 has 13 amino acids. The germline CDR1 and CDR2 sequences are MDHEN and SYDVKM. After removal of 7 bases from V and 0 bases from J, the junction contained 3 bases not matched to a gene. This CDR3 reads CASMSGVSYEQYF. CDR3 bases: TGTGCCAGCATGAGCGGGGTCTCCTACGAGCAGTACTTC.

This clone was counted only a few times. The chain joins TRBV6-1 to TRBJ2-7, with D tentatively TRBD2 (5 bases). The CDR3 covers 14 residues. The germline V gene encodes CDR1 MNHNS and CDR2 SASEGT. The V gene lost 2 bases and the J gene lost 5 bases, with 13 bases spanning the gap. CDR3 amino acids: CASSERGTGDEQYF. The DNA for the CDR3 is TGTGCCAGCAGTGAACGGGGTACCGGCGACGAGCAGTACTTC.

This clone appeared a few times. V is TRBV5-5 and J is TRBJ2-7; no clear D gene. The CDR3 spans 13 residues. Trimming took off 4 bases at V and 2 bases at J, with 10 bases between the two ends. The germline CDR1 and CDR2 sequences are SGHKS and YYEKEE (reference sequence). The CDR3 loop reads CASSPQVAYEQYF. The CDR3 DNA sequence: TGTGCCAGCAGCCCGCAGGTGGCCTACGAGCAGTACTTC.

The chain joins TRBV19 to TRBJ1-6; D not resolved. The germline V and J ends were trimmed by 3 bases and 0 bases, with 6 bases remaining between them. Looked up from germline, CDR1 is LNHDA and CDR2 is SQIVND (reference sequence). This CDR3 region has 15 residues. For the CDR3, the DNA is TGTGCCAGTAGTATCGGGAGCTCCTATAATTCACCCCTCCACTTT. Protein sequence: CASSIGSSYNSPLHF.

In its sample, this clone was seen a few times. The chain recombines TRBV27 with TRBJ1-5, with D maybe TRBD1 (6 bases). Germline values: CDR1 MNHEY, CDR2 SMNVEV (reference sequence). The CDR3 runs to 15 residues. Trimming shortened V by 4 bases and J by 0 bases, and 10 bases separated the two germline ends. In DNA, the CDR3 is TGTGCCAGCAGTTCGGGGGGGCTTAGCAATCAGCCCCAGCATTTT. Amino acids: CASSSGGLSNQPQHF.

This clone was counted a few times. The rearrangement links TRBV5-1 to TRBJ2-2; D remains ambiguous. The CDR3 runs 14 residues. V dropped 0 bases and J dropped 4 bases, with 7 bases sitting between them. The germline gives CDR1 SGHRS, CDR2 YFSETQ. Here the CDR3 reads CASSLGTLTGELFF. CDR3 nucleotide sequence: TGCGCCAGCAGCTTGGGCACTCTCACCGGGGAGCTGTTTTTT.

This clone has ten or more counts. The chain has TRBV23-1 and TRBJ2-3; D is possibly TRBD2 (6 bases). TRBV23-1 is placed among ORFs of uncertain function. This CDR3 contains 14 residues. V was pared by 8 bases and J by 0 bases, with 12 bases between. The CDR3 coding sequence is TGCGCCAGCTGTTCCGGGACTAGCACAGATACGCAGTATTTT. Translating gives CASCSGTSTDTQYF.

The chain has TRBV5-1 and TRBJ1-5; D may be TRBD1 (5 bases). CDR1 is SGHRS and CDR2 is YFSETQ in the germline V gene. The CDR3 sequence is 14 residues long. V lost 5 bases, J lost 2 bases, and 11 bases lay in between. The CDR3 spells CASSQDTGNQPQHF. CDR3 in DNA: TGCGCCAGCAGTCAGGACACCGGCAATCAGCCCCAGCATTTT.

At least ten counts were recorded for this clone. The V call is TRBV29-1, the J call TRBJ2-7, with D perhaps TRBD1 (6 bases). V was trimmed by 4 bases and J by 3 bases, leaving 7 bases between them. Germline assignment: CDR1 SQVTM and CDR2 ANQGSEA. CDR3 size: 11 residues. The CDR3 loop reads CSVGGGYEQYF. CDR3 bases: TGCAGCGTTGGAGGGGGCTACGAGCAGTACTTC.

The CDR3 is CASGLRNTEAFF. Written as DNA, the CDR3 is TGTGCTAGTGGTCTTAGGAACACTGAAGCTTTCTTT. The gene calls are TRBV12-5 and TRBJ1-1; no reliable D call. The CDR3 sequence is 12 residues long. The germline gives CDR1 LGHNT, CDR2 FRNRAP. V lost 5 bases and J lost 1, with 5 bases in between.

For the CDR3, the DNA is TGTGCCAGTAGTATTAGGGGACAGGGGGCGAACACCGGGGAGCTGTTTTTT. Protein sequence: CASSIRGQGANTGELFF. The V call is TRBV19, the J call TRBJ2-2, with 11 positions matching TRBD1. CDR1 and CDR2 from the germline V gene are LNHDA and SQIVND (reference sequence). The CDR3 is 17 residues long. V lost 3 bases, J lost 0 bases, and 3 bases stayed unmatched.

This clone was picked up a small number of times. V is TRBV15 and J is TRBJ1-5, with D possibly matching TRBD1 (5 bases). V was pared by 5 bases and J by 2 bases, with 19 bases between. The CDR3 extends over 17 amino acids. In germline, CDR1 is LNHNV, CDR2 YYDKDF (reference sequence). The CDR3 loop reads CATSARGGLQGNQPQHF. As DNA, the CDR3 is TGTGCCACCAGCGCAAGGGGAGGGCTCCAGGGCAATCAGCCCCAGCATTTT. Based on the CDR3 plus reference TRBV15 and TRBJ1-5, the full variable domain is DAMVIQNPRYQVTQFGKPVTLSCSQTLNHNVMYWYQQKSSQAPKLLFHYYDKDFNNEADTPDNFQSRRPNTSFCFLDIRSPGLGDTAMYLCATSARGGLQGNQPQHFGDGTRLSIL.

This clone was found a few times. This sequence joins TRBV20-1 and TRBJ2-5, with D perhaps TRBD2 (5 bases). Germline V gene data show CDR1 as DFQATT and CDR2 as SNEGSKA (reference sequence). This CDR3 region has 11 residues. Trimming removed 3 bases from V and 5 bases from J, with 7 bases in between. CDR3 coding DNA: TGCAGTGCTAGCGGAGGCGAGACCCAGTACTTC. It translates to CSASGGETQYF.

The genes are TRBV7-9 and TRBJ1-4, with 7 bases that match TRBD1. V trimming: 5 bases; J trimming: 5 bases; junction bases outside the gene matches: 8. There are 15 residues in the CDR3. From germline, CDR1 is SEHNR and CDR2 FQNEAQ (reference sequence). The CDR3 reads CASSRSRGVNEKLFF. The CDR3 DNA sequence: TGTGCCAGCAGCCGCTCCAGGGGGGTAAATGAAAAACTGTTTTTT.

The rearrangement links TRBV11-2 to TRBJ2-7; D not resolved. V lost 2 bases, J lost 5 bases, and 10 bases lay in between. The CDR3 runs to 13 residues. Germline lookup yields CDR1 SGHAT and CDR2 FQNNGV. The CDR3 nucleotides read TGTGCCAGCAGCTTACTGCTAGTCCACGAGCAGTACTTC. Protein sequence: CASSLLLVHEQYF. Complete variable domain (other parts from reference TRBV11-2 and TRBJ2-7): EAGVAQSPRYKIIEKRQSVAFWCNPISGHATLYWYQQILGQGPKLLIQFQNNGVVDDSQLPKDRFSAERLKGVDSTLKIQPAKLEDSAVYLCASSLLLVHEQYFGPGTRLTVT.

This chain links TRBV19 with TRBJ2-5; 10 bases agree with TRBD2. This CDR3 is built from 20 residues. V lost 6 bases to trimming and J lost 4 bases; unmatched junction nucleotides: 23. The V gene's germline CDR1 is LNHDA and CDR2 SQIVND (reference sequence). For the CDR3, the DNA is TGTGCCAGTAGCCCAGTATTCAGCGGGGGGGCCGGATTGGATCGAGAGACCCAGTACTTC. It translates to CASSPVFSGGAGLDRETQYF.

The chain is built from TRBV6-5 and TRBJ2-7; tentatively, D is TRBD1 (5 bases). CDR1 and CDR2 from the germline V gene are MNHEY and SVGAGI. V dropped 2 bases and J dropped 3 bases, with 5 bases sitting between them. The CDR3 totals 12 residues. CDR3 nucleotide sequence: TGTGCCAGCAGTTACGACAGCTACGAGCAGTACTTC. It yields the protein CASSYDSYEQYF.

There are a few counts of this clone. This rearrangement joins TRBV7-9 to TRBJ2-7; D is possibly TRBD2 (6 bases). Germline V lookup: CDR1 SEHNR, CDR2 FQNEAQ (reference sequence). With 0 bases removed from V and 2 bases from J, the gap between germline ends came to 14 bases. The CDR3 consists of 16 residues. The CDR3 DNA reads TGTGCCAGCAGCTTAGCGCTTAGCGGACCTCCCTACGAGCAGTACTTC. It is translated as CASSLALSGPPYEQYF.